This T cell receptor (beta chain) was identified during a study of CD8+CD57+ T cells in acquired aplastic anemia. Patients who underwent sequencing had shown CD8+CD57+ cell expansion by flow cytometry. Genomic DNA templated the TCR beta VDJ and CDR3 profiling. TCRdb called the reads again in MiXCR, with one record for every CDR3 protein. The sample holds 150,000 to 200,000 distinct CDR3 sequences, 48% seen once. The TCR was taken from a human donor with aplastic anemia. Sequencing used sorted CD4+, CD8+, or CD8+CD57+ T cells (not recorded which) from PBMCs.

CDR3 amino acids: CASSDQSTDTQYF. CDR3 nucleotides: TGCGCCAGCAGTGACCAATCCACAGATACGCAGTATTTT. The rearrangement joins TRBV10-2 to TRBJ2-3, with no clear D. From germline, CDR1 is WSHSY and CDR2 SAAADI. Trimming left V 3 bases short and J 2 bases short, with 6 bases between. The CDR3 runs 13 residues.